This entry concerns a single T cell receptor (beta chain). The data belong to a study of blood T cell repertoires in COVID-19. Across the study: Sources were T cells, B-cell-depleted T cells, or PBMCs; the material itself was cDNA or gDNA.

This table comes from immunoSEQ multiplex PCR, and its TCRdb copy is limited to in-frame clones, with some not included. There are some 200,000 clones in the sample; 70% to 90% occur only once, and more than 1.4% lies in the top ten. The V gene end was trimmed by 3 bases and the J gene end by 4 bases; junction bases not matched to a gene: 2. Germline V gene data show CDR1 as SGDLS and CDR2 as YYNGEE. The CDR3 runs to 14 residues. V and J are TRBV9 and TRBJ2-1, with 9 bases fitting TRBD2. Sequenced material: peripheral blood. This TCR came from a man aged 18 to 35 with active or convalescent COVID-19. CDR3 in amino acids: CASSATSGYNEQFF. The CDR3 coding sequence is TGTGCCAGCAGCGCGACTAGCGGTTACAATGAGCAGTTCTTC.